The 27 T cell receptor beta chains in this list originate from one sample, sequenced in a study of cytomegalovirus exposure and HLA in healthy donors. With 60 Vbeta and 13 Jbeta primers, the PCR was carried out. The repertoire was sequenced with immunoSEQ multiplex PCR; TCRdb's copy has only in-frame clones and lacks some. The sample has around 190,000 clones; about 87% are singletons. Sequencing was done on a sample of PBMCs. The receptor source for this set is a woman under 30 in good health and CMV-seronegative.

The rearrangement links TRBV4-1 to TRBJ1-2; D gene uncertain. Per the germline V gene, CDR1 is MGHRA and CDR2 is YSYEKL. CDR3 size: 12 residues. Trimming cost V 5 bases and J 5 bases, with 9 bases left between them. The CDR3 DNA reads as TGCGCCAGCAGCTCGCCGGGGTATGGCTACACCTTC. It yields the protein CASSSPGYGYTF.

This rearrangement joins TRBV5-6 to TRBJ1-1, with unresolved D. Germline CDR1 is SGHDT and CDR2 is YYEEEE. V lost 2 bases and J 0 bases, leaving 11 bases between the germline ends. This CDR3 has 15 residues. The CDR3 sequence is CASSFRELLNTEAFF. In DNA, the CDR3 is TGTGCCAGCAGCTTTAGGGAGTTACTGAACACTGAAGCTTTCTTT.

The table lists this clone with a count of one. The chain combines TRBV5-4 with TRBJ2-5; perhaps TRBD1 as D (6 bases). This CDR3 comprises 15 residues. Germline V gives CDR1 SGHNT, CDR2 YYREEE (reference sequence). Trimming stripped 0 bases from V and 10 bases from J, with 19 bases between. The CDR3 protein is CASSLGGQGRIGQYF. CDR3 sequence (DNA): TGTGCCAGCAGCTTGGGGGGGCAGGGACGGATAGGCCAGTACTTC. The whole variable domain, filled in from reference TRBV5-4 and TRBJ2-5, reads ETGVTQSPTHLIKTRGQQVTLRCSSQSGHNTVSWYQQALGQGPQFIFQYYREEENGRGNFPPRFSGLQFPNYSSELNVNALELDDSALYLCASSLGGQGRIGQYFGPGTRLLVL.

The chain couples TRBV5-6 to TRBJ2-7, with 7 bases lining up with TRBD1. From germline, CDR1 is SGHDT and CDR2 YYEEEE. V shed 2 bases, J shed 3 bases, and the junction held 2 bases outside the gene matches. The CDR3 spans 13 residues. The CDR3 nucleotides are TGTGCCAGCAGCTTCGGGGACAGCTACGAGCAGTACTTC. Residues: CASSFGDSYEQYF.

The rearrangement links TRBV5-4 to TRBJ2-1, with a tentative D call TRBD2 (7 bases). V was trimmed by 4 bases and J by 5 bases, leaving 13 bases between them. CDR3 size: 14 residues. Germline assignment: CDR1 SGHNT and CDR2 YYREEE (reference sequence). The CDR3 loop reads CASSEGGINNEQFF. The CDR3 DNA reads TGTGCCAGCAGCGAGGGGGGGATAAACAATGAGCAGTTCTTC.

The chain has TRBV6-5 and TRBJ2-2; TRBD1 might be the D (5 bases). V lost 6 bases, J lost 2 bases, and 10 bases lay in between. Germline V gives CDR1 MNHEY, CDR2 SVGAGI. CDR3 size: 14 residues. The CDR3 DNA sequence: TGTGCCAGCAGGTCCGACAGAAACACCGGGGAGCTGTTTTTT. Residues: CASRSDRNTGELFF.

CDR3 nucleotide sequence: TGTGCCAGCAGCTCAACAGGGGCTGGTGGCTACACCTTC. It codes for CASSSTGAGGYTF. This chain uses TRBV11-3 with TRBJ1-2; the match to TRBD1 covers 7 bases. Losses at the gene ends were 4 bases for V and 7 bases for J; bases not matched to a gene: 6. The CDR3 is 13 amino acids. CDR1 is SGHNT and CDR2 is YENEEA in the germline V gene.

V usage is TRBV7-8 and J usage is TRBJ2-2; 13 nucleotides line up with TRBD2. The CDR3 runs to 18 residues. The germline gives CDR1 SGHVS, CDR2 FQNEAQ. V trimming: 1 base; J trimming: 9 bases; junction bases outside the gene matches: 11. The CDR3, as DNA: TGTGCCAGCAGCTTAGGCCCCGGGACTAGCGGGAAGAACCGGGAGCTGTTTTTT. This encodes CASSLGPGTSGKNRELFF.

This clone is a singleton in its sample. The chain uses TRBV4-1 and TRBJ2-2; 10 nucleotides match TRBD2. The CDR3 spans 15 residues. The V and J ends lost 3 bases and 4 bases, in that order; junction bases with no gene match: 2. The germline V gene encodes CDR1 MGHRA and CDR2 YSYEKL. CDR3 nucleotides: TGCGCCAGCAGCCAGGGACTAGCGATCACCGGGGAGCTGTTTTTT. As protein: CASSQGLAITGELFF.

The chain couples TRBV5-4 to TRBJ2-3; 7 positions match TRBD1. The CDR3 is made up of 16 amino acids. CDR1 is SGHNT and CDR2 is YYREEE in the germline V gene (reference sequence). Losses at the gene ends were 4 bases for V and 5 bases for J; bases not matched to a gene: 13. CDR3 region: CASSTWAGGSGDTQYF. CDR3 sequence (DNA): TGTGCCAGCAGCACGTGGGCAGGGGGTTCAGGAGATACGCAGTATTTT.

V gene TRBV20-1 combines with J gene TRBJ1-2; no clear D. The germline V gene encodes CDR1 DFQATT and CDR2 SNEGSKA (reference sequence). The V end was cut by 7 bases, the J end by 2 bases, with 5 bases between. The CDR3 has 10 residues. The CDR3 protein is CSGRNYGYTF. The CDR3 coding sequence is TGCAGTGGCAGAAACTATGGCTACACCTTC.

The CDR3 here is CASSLGQATQETQYF. For the CDR3, the DNA is TGTGCCAGCAGCTTGGGACAGGCGACCCAAGAGACCCAGTACTTC. The chain has TRBV5-5 and TRBJ2-5, with a tentative D call TRBD1 (6 bases). V lost 0 bases, J lost 1 base, and 10 bases lay in between. Germline V gene lookup returns CDR1 SGHKS and CDR2 YYEKEE (reference sequence). The length of the CDR3 is 15 residues.

This rearrangement joins TRBV7-3 to TRBJ2-3, with unresolved D. CDR3 length: 13 residues. The V gene lost 5 bases and the J gene lost 3 bases, with 9 bases spanning the gap. Germline V lookup: CDR1 SGHTA, CDR2 FQGTGA. The CDR3 nucleotides read TGTGCCAGCAGCCGGGTGAGGACAGATACGCAGTATTTT. As protein: CASSRVRTDTQYF.

V is TRBV7-8 and J is TRBJ2-3; D is perhaps TRBD1 (6 bases). Trimming took 0 bases from V and 1 from J, leaving 14 bases between them. Germline lookup yields CDR1 SGHVS and CDR2 FQNEAQ. The CDR3 runs 17 residues. CDR3 loop: CASSLARGGQRTDTQYF. The CDR3 DNA follows: TGTGCCAGCAGCTTAGCGCGTGGAGGACAGCGCACAGATACGCAGTATTTT.

The chain combines TRBV27 with TRBJ1-1; D is unclear. V lost 3 bases to trimming and J lost 3 bases, with 8 bases between them. CDR1 MNHEY and CDR2 SMNVEV come from the germline V gene (reference sequence). The CDR3 covers 13 residues. The CDR3 protein is CASSFRQDTEAFF. CDR3 sequence (DNA): TGTGCCAGCAGTTTTCGCCAGGACACTGAAGCTTTCTTT.

The CDR3 here is CAGSSKRLNEKLFF. The CDR3 coding sequence is TGTGCCGGATCATCAAAAAGACTAAATGAAAAACTGTTTTTT. The rearrangement uses TRBV19 and TRBJ1-4; the D is unclear. CDR3 length equals 14 residues. The V gene lost 11 bases and the J gene lost 5 bases, with 18 bases spanning the gap. CDR1 is LNHDA and CDR2 is SQIVND in the germline V gene (reference sequence).

The CDR3 region has the DNA TGCGCCAGCAGCTTGGCCTCAGGGCCCGGGGAAAAACTGTTTTTT. It yields the protein CASSLASGPGEKLFF. The chain is built from TRBV5-1 and TRBJ1-4, with a weak D call TRBD1 (5 bases). The germline V and J ends were trimmed by 0 bases and 8 bases, with 14 bases remaining between them. Germline values: CDR1 SGHRS, CDR2 YFSETQ. The length of the CDR3 is 15 residues.

The chain links TRBV15 to TRBJ1-4; 9 bases map to TRBD1. The ends lost 0 bases at V and 4 bases at J; junction bases unmatched: 15. The CDR3 covers 20 residues. Germline CDR1 is LNHNV and CDR2 is YYDKDF (reference sequence). DNA of the CDR3: TGTGCCACCAGCAGAGAATTGCCCTTCATTGCGGGACAGGGTAATGAAAAACTGTTTTTT. This codes for CATSRELPFIAGQGNEKLFF.

The chain links TRBV19 to TRBJ1-5, with D maybe TRBD1 (6 bases). The CDR3 contains 14 residues. V was clipped by 3 bases and J by 4 bases, with 10 bases between them. Germline CDR1 is LNHDA and CDR2 is SQIVND (reference sequence). CDR3 in amino acids: CASSMARGNQPQHF. The CDR3 DNA follows: TGTGCCAGTAGTATGGCCAGGGGAAATCAGCCCCAGCATTTT.

The genes are TRBV7-6 and TRBJ1-2; the D gene is possibly TRBD1 (5 bases). V was shortened by 5 bases and J by 8 bases, with 21 bases between the two germline ends. CDR3 length equals 15 residues. CDR1 SGHVS and CDR2 FNYEAQ come from the germline V gene. The DNA for the CDR3 is TGTGCCAGCAGCGGCGACGGGGCCCTCGGGAGCGGCTACACCTTC. Translating gives CASSGDGALGSGYTF.

A few counts support this clone. V is TRBV5-1 and J is TRBJ1-4; 10 bases match TRBD1. CDR3 size: 16 residues. The junction had 11 bases not matched to a gene; V was cut back by 5 bases and J by 7 bases. Per the germline V gene, CDR1 is SGHRS and CDR2 is YFSETQ. The CDR3 sequence is CASSSGTGARSEKLFF. The CDR3 DNA sequence: TGCGCCAGCAGTTCCGGGACAGGGGCCCGGAGTGAAAAACTGTTTTTT.

The rearrangement uses TRBV5-1 and TRBJ2-1; D possibly corresponds to TRBD2 (6 bases). Germline lookup yields CDR1 SGHRS and CDR2 YFSETQ. The V and J ends lost 0 bases and 6 bases respectively, with 13 bases between them. The CDR3 is made up of 15 amino acids. The CDR3 region has the DNA TGCGCCAGCAGCTTGGCCCTAGCGTCGGGCAATGAGCAGTTCTTC. Translation gives CASSLALASGNEQFF.

This rearrangement joins TRBV18 to TRBJ2-5, with D possibly being TRBD2 (5 bases). Per the germline V gene, CDR1 is KGHSH and CDR2 is LQKENI. Trimming took off 0 bases at V and 0 bases at J, with 8 bases between the two ends. There are 15 residues in the CDR3. CDR3 coding DNA: TGTGCCAGCTCACCACCGGAGGTGTACCAAGAGACCCAGTACTTC. Its translation is CASSPPEVYQETQYF. Based on the CDR3 plus reference TRBV18 and TRBJ2-5, the full variable domain is NAGVMQNPRHLVRRRGQEARLRCSPMKGHSHVYWYRQLPEEGLKFMVYLQKENIIDESGMPKERFSAEFPKEGPSILRIQQVVRGDSAAYFCASSPPEVYQETQYFGPGTRLLVL.

J is TRBJ2-1 and V is TRBV5-4; D perhaps matches TRBD2 (6 bases). With 6 bases removed from V and 7 bases from J, the gap between germline ends came to 20 bases. The CDR3 has 15 residues. From germline, CDR1 is SGHNT and CDR2 YYREEE (reference sequence). The CDR3 DNA sequence: TGTGCCAGCACCCGACTGGGGGGAGAGGGGAATGAGCAGTTCTTC. Translation gives CASTRLGGEGNEQFF.

The chain is built from TRBV9 and TRBJ2-5; 10 bases are a match to TRBD2. Trimming cost V 3 bases and J 4 bases; bases outside gene matches: 6. The CDR3 is made up of 15 amino acids. Germline values: CDR1 SGDLS, CDR2 YYNGEE. CDR3 sequence: CASSAAGGRLETQYF. The CDR3 DNA follows: TGTGCCAGCAGCGCAGCGGGAGGGCGTTTAGAGACCCAGTACTTC.

The chain couples TRBV18 to TRBJ1-1; no clear D gene. From germline, CDR1 is KGHSH and CDR2 LQKENI. The V end lost 6 bases, the J end lost 5 bases, and 16 bases lay between the germline ends. This CDR3 spans 14 amino acids. This CDR3 reads CASSTSDQGTEAFF. The CDR3 DNA is TGTGCCAGCTCGACTAGTGACCAAGGAACTGAAGCTTTCTTT. Full variable domain (outside the CDR3, taken from reference TRBV18 and TRBJ1-1): NAGVMQNPRHLVRRRGQEARLRCSPMKGHSHVYWYRQLPEEGLKFMVYLQKENIIDESGMPKERFSAEFPKEGPSILRIQQVVRGDSAAYFCASSTSDQGTEAFFGQGTRLTVV.

This chain connects TRBV9 to TRBJ2-7; perhaps TRBD2 as D (7 bases). This CDR3 comprises 15 residues. Trimming took 0 bases from V and 3 from J, leaving 13 bases between them. Germline V gives CDR1 SGDLS, CDR2 YYNGEE. DNA for the CDR3: TGTGCCAGCAGCGTAGAGGGGGGGGGACTCTACGAGCAGTACTTC. It yields the protein CASSVEGGGLYEQYF.